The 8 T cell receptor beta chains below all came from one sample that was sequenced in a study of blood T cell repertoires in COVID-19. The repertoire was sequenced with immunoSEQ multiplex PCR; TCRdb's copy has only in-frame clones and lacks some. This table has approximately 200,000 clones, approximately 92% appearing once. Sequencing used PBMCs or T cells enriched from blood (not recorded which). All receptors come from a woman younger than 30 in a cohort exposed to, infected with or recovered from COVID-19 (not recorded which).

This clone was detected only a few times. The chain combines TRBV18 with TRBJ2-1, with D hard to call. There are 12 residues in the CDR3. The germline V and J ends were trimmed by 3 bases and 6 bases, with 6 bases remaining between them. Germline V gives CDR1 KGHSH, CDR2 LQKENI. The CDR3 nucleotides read TGTGCCAGCTCACCTAGACTCAATGAGCAGTTCTTC. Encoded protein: CASSPRLNEQFF. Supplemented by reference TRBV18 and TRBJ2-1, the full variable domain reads NAGVMQNPRHLVRRRGQEARLRCSPMKGHSHVYWYRQLPEEGLKFMVYLQKENIIDESGMPKERFSAEFPKEGPSILRIQQVVRGDSAAYFCASSPRLNEQFFGPGTRLTVL.

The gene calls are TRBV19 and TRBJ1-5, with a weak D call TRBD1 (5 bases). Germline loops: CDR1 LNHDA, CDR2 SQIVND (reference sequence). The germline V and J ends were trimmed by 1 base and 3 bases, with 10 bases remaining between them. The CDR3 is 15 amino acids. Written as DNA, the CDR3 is TGTGCCAGTAGTATAGGAGCCAGGGCCAATCAGCCCCAGCATTTT. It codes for CASSIGARANQPQHF. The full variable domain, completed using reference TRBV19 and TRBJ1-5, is DGGITQSPKYLFRKEGQNVTLSCEQNLNHDAMYWYRQDPGQGLRLIYYSQIVNDFQKGDIAEGYSVSREKKESFPLTVTSAQKNPTAFYLCASSIGARANQPQHFGDGTRLSIL.

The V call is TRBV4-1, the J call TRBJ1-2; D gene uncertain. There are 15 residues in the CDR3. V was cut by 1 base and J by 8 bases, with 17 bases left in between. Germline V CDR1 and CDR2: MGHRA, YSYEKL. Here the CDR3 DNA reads TGCGCCAGCAGCCAAGTAGAGAACGGAGATTGGGGCTACACCTTC. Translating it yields CASSQVENGDWGYTF.

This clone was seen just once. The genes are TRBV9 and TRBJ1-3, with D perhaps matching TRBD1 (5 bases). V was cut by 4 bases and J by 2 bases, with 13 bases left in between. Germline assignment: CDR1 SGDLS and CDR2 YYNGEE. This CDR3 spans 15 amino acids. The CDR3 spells CASSKRGGAGNTIYF. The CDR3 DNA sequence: TGTGCCAGCAGCAAGAGAGGAGGGGCTGGAAACACCATATATTTT. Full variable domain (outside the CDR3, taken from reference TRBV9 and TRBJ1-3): DSGVTQTPKHLITATGQRVTLRCSPRSGDLSVYWYQQSLDQGLQFLIQYYNGEERAKGNILERFSAQQFPDLHSELNLSSLELGDSALYFCASSKRGGAGNTIYFGEGSWLTVV.

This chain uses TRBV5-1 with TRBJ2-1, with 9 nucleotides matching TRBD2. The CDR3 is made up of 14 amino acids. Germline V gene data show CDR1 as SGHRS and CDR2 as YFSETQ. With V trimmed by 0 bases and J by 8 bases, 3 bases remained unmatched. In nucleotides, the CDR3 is TGCGCCAGCAGCTTGGGCGGGAGGGGCGATGAGCAGTTCTTC. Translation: CASSLGGRGDEQFF.

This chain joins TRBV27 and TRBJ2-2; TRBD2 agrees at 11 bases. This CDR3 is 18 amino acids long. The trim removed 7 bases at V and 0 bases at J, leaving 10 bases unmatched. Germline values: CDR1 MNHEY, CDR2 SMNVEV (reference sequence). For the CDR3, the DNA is TGTGCCAGCAAACCACTAGCGGGGGCCCACCCGAACACCGGGGAGCTGTTTTTT. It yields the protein CASKPLAGAHPNTGELFF.

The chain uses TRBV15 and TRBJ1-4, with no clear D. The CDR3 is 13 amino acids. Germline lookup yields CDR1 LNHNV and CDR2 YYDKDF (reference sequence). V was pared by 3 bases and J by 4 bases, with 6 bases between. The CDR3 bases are TGTGCCACCAGCAGGAGGGATAATGAAAAACTGTTTTTT. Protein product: CATSRRDNEKLFF.

The CDR3: CAIRTSGPSYEQYF. The CDR3 DNA follows: TGTGCCATCAGGACTAGCGGGCCTTCCTACGAGCAGTACTTC. The chain recombines TRBV10-3 with TRBJ2-7, with TRBD2 matching over 10 bases. The CDR3 loop spans 14 amino acids. The germline V gene has CDR1 ENHRY and CDR2 SYGVKD. Trimming cost V 6 bases and J 1 base; bases outside gene matches: 3.